Presented here are 9 T cell receptor beta chains from one specimen sequenced in a study of Graves' ophthalmopathy and Graves' hyperthyroidism. Amplified TCR beta CDR3 regions were obtained using RNA transcripts as template. RT-PCR with HTBI primers came first, then second-round multiplex PCR. A single record per CDR3 protein comes from TCRdb applying MiXCR to the multiplex PCR reads. The sample has around 400,000 distinct CDR3 sequences, about 17% seen once. Sequences were obtained from peripheral blood. All receptors come from a woman between 18 and 30 years old with Graves' ophthalmopathy.

This clonotype was observed many times. The chain is built from TRBV20-1 and TRBJ2-3; TRBD2 aligns across 8 bases. Germline trimming cut 3 bases from V and 5 bases from J; bases unmatched to any gene: 7. This CDR3 is built from 14 residues. Germline lookup yields CDR1 DFQATT and CDR2 SNEGSKA (reference sequence). CDR3 protein: CSASHRAGVDTQYF. The CDR3 DNA follows: TGCAGTGCTAGTCATCGAGCGGGAGTAGATACGCAGTATTTT.

The rearrangement joins TRBV12-3 or TRBV12-4 to TRBJ1-2, with D maybe TRBD1 (6 bases). V was trimmed by 6 bases and J by 4 bases, leaving 9 bases between them. This CDR3 contains 12 residues. The chain's CDR3 is CASSGQIYGYTF. CDR3 nucleotides: TGTGCCAGCAGCGGACAGATCTATGGCTACACCTTC.

This sequence joins TRBV6-1 and TRBJ1-1; D is unclear. V was cut by 3 bases and J by 11 bases, with 10 bases left in between. The germline V gene encodes CDR1 MNHNS and CDR2 SASEGT. The CDR3 has 11 amino acids. The CDR3 DNA reads as TGTGCCAGCAGTGAGGATATGGGGGCTTTCTTT. Amino acid sequence: CASSEDMGAFF.

This clonotype was counted at least ten times. The CDR3 DNA follows: TGTGCCACCAGCGGATCCTTAAACACTGAAGCTTTCTTT. Its protein is CATSGSLNTEAFF. The chain joins TRBV27 to TRBJ1-1; no firm D call. The CDR3 consists of 13 residues. V lost 10 bases and J lost 2, with 14 bases in between. Germline V CDR1 and CDR2: MNHEY, SMNVEV (reference sequence).

This clonotype was observed many times. This rearrangement joins TRBV7-9 to TRBJ2-5; no definite D call. V was shortened by 3 bases and J by 0 bases, with 5 bases between the two germline ends. This CDR3 contains 13 residues. CDR1 is SEHNR, CDR2 FQNEAQ, per germline (reference sequence). CDR3 sequence (DNA): TGTGCCAGCAGCTTGCCAAACCAAGAGACCCAGTACTTC. Translated: CASSLPNQETQYF.

In this sample, this clonotype turned up many times. J is TRBJ1-5 and V is TRBV6-2 or TRBV6-3, with 9 bases matching TRBD1. This CDR3 region has 17 residues. Germline V lookup: CDR1 MNHEY, CDR2 SVGEGT. Losses at the gene ends were 4 bases for V and 1 base for J; bases not matched to a gene: 8. CDR3 amino acids: CASSFPNRGHSNQPQHF. The CDR3 bases are TGTGCCAGCAGTTTTCCTAACAGGGGGCACAGCAATCAGCCCCAGCATTTT.

V is TRBV6-1 and J is TRBJ2-7; no definite D call. V lost 4 bases and J lost 5, with 6 bases in between. Germline V gene sequence: CDR1 MNHNS, CDR2 SASEGT. The CDR3 totals 11 residues. As DNA, the CDR3 is TGTGCCAGCAGTGGGTACCACGAGCAGTACTTC. It specifies CASSGYHEQYF.

There are a few counts of this clonotype. This rearrangement joins TRBV3-2 to TRBJ2-3; the table's D gene call, TRBD2, was not cross checked with the DNA. TRBV3-2 is tagged as a pseudogene. This CDR3 spans 16 amino acids. The CDR3 nucleotides read TGTGCCAGCAGCGGCCGGACTAGCGGGATTACAGATACGCAGTATTTT. Translated, it gives CASSGRTSGITDTQYF.

This clonotype was observed at least ten times. This chain uses TRBV27 with TRBJ1-5; tentatively, D is TRBD1 (5 bases). CDR3 size: 14 residues. V lost 7 bases and J 6 bases, leaving 16 bases between the germline ends. Germline CDR1 is MNHEY and CDR2 is SMNVEV (reference sequence). CDR3 DNA sequence: TGTGCCAGCAAGGCCCAGGGAGTCAGTCAGCCCCAGCATTTT. This sequence encodes CASKAQGVSQPQHF.